This TCR beta chain came from a study of preoperative IRX-2 immunotherapy in early breast cancer. The treatment is: preoperative locoregional IRX-2 cytokine immunotherapy. Preoperative locoregional IRX-2 cytokine immunotherapy was tested in the phase Ib source study. The CDR3 runs to 15 residues. Germline V gives CDR1 SSHAT, CDR2 FNYEAQ (reference sequence). The ends were cut back, 7 bases at V and 2 bases at J, with 17 bases in the middle. Produced via immunoSEQ multiplex PCR; TCRdb's table is partial and in-frame only. The sample yields more than 50,000 clones, approximately 94% seen once. This sample was taken from a patient treated with IRX-2 immunotherapy. This chain joins TRBV7-7 and TRBJ2-5; D may be TRBD2 (5 bases). This sequence was found in a human donor with breast cancer. In nucleotides, the CDR3 is TGTGCCAGCAAGGTGTCCGGAGCGGTTCAAGAGACCCAGTACTTC. This encodes CASKVSGAVQETQYF.